These 21 T cell receptor beta chains were sequenced from one sample in a study of blood T cell dynamics during melanoma immunotherapy. Time point indicated: week 3, after first cycle of checkpoint inhibitor. Assay used: immunoSEQ multiplex PCR; TCRdb lists only in-frame clones, some missing. The profile shows about 11,000 clones, about nine tenths of them singletons. The starting material was blood, obtained from a patient treated with checkpoint blockade. These receptor sequences come from a human donor with melanoma.

This clone was observed once. This chain joins TRBV18 and TRBJ2-7; tentatively, D is TRBD1 (6 bases). V lost 3 bases to trimming and J lost 3 bases, with 9 bases between them. CDR1 is KGHSH and CDR2 is LQKENI in the germline V gene. The CDR3 extends over 13 amino acids. The CDR3 nucleotides read TGTGCCAGCTCACCCGGACAGCTCTACGAGCAGTACTTC. It translates to CASSPGQLYEQYF. Based on the CDR3 plus reference TRBV18 and TRBJ2-7, the full variable domain is NAGVMQNPRHLVRRRGQEARLRCSPMKGHSHVYWYRQLPEEGLKFMVYLQKENIIDESGMPKERFSAEFPKEGPSILRIQQVVRGDSAAYFCASSPGQLYEQYFGPGTRLTVT.

The chain carries TRBV4-1 and TRBJ2-5; 9 bases agree with TRBD1. With 1 base clipped from V and 5 bases from J, the junction kept 5 bases outside the gene matches. CDR3 length: 15 residues. CDR1 and CDR2 from the germline V gene are MGHRA and YSYEKL. The CDR3, as DNA: TGCGCCAGCAGCCAAGGGGACAGGGAGGGGGAGACCCAGTACTTC. Residues: CASSQGDREGETQYF.

The chain carries TRBV5-6 and TRBJ2-7, with D maybe TRBD1 (6 bases). The V end was cut by 1 base, the J end by 6 bases, with 14 bases between. The CDR3 contains 14 residues. Germline CDR1 and CDR2: SGHDT and YYEEEE. The CDR3 sequence is CASSLWGQGTEQYF. The CDR3 coding sequence is TGTGCCAGCAGCTTGTGGGGACAAGGGACCGAGCAGTACTTC.

The genes are TRBV19 and TRBJ1-2; no definite D call. CDR3 length equals 12 residues. Deletions cut 6 bases from V and 6 bases from J, with 11 bases between. CDR1 LNHDA and CDR2 SQIVND come from the germline V gene (reference sequence). CDR3 DNA: TGTGCCAGTAGGGTACCACTCGATGGCTACACCTTC. Protein product: CASRVPLDGYTF.

The gene calls are TRBV30 and TRBJ2-7; 9 positions agree with TRBD1. The CDR3 extends over 12 amino acids. CDR1 GTSNPN and CDR2 SVGIG come from the germline V gene (reference sequence). Losses at the gene ends were 5 bases for V and 8 bases for J; bases not matched to a gene: 7. DNA of the CDR3: TGTGCCTGGGCCGGGACAGGGATCCAGCAGTACTTC. This codes for CAWAGTGIQQYF.

This clone was counted a single time. At one of its ends the junction is not consistent with the germline gene, which may arise from a read error. The DNA for the CDR3 is TGTGCCAGCTCCCCTGGACAGGCTCCTGTTTTT. Amino acid sequence: CASSPGQAPVF. The V and J genes are TRBV18 and TRBJ1-4; TRBD1 agrees at 7 bases. The CDR3 runs 11 residues. Germline V gives CDR1 KGHSH, CDR2 LQKENI.

This sequence joins TRBV27 and TRBJ2-1; TRBD1 or TRBD2 may be the D gene (5 bases each). Germline CDR1 is MNHEY and CDR2 is SMNVEV (reference sequence). The V gene lost 7 bases and the J gene lost 14 bases, with 24 bases spanning the gap. The length of the CDR3 is 14 residues. The CDR3 DNA sequence: TGTGCCAGCATGGGGCGGGTTGTAAGTGGGAGAGAGTTCTTC. Residues: CASMGRVVSGREFF.

This clone was seen once. The V gene is TRBV7-2, the J gene TRBJ2-3; D call uncertain. There are 16 residues in the CDR3. Trimming took off 1 base at V and 1 base at J, with 12 bases between the two ends. Per the germline V gene, CDR1 is SGHTA and CDR2 is FQGNSA. CDR3 residues: CASSLGVLPGTDTQYF. The CDR3 DNA follows: TGTGCCAGCAGCTTAGGGGTCCTCCCAGGCACAGATACGCAGTATTTT. The whole variable domain, remainder taken from reference TRBV7-2 and TRBJ2-3, is GAGVSQSPSNKVTEKGKDVELRCDPISGHTALYWYRQSLGQGLEFLIYFQGNSAPDKSGLPSDRFSAERTGGSVSTLTIQRTQQEDSAVYLCASSLGVLPGTDTQYFGPGTRLTVL.

The rearrangement joins TRBV7-8 to TRBJ1-6; TRBD1 agrees at 9 bases. Germline V gene data show CDR1 as SGHVS and CDR2 as FQNEAQ. The ends lost 5 bases at V and 5 bases at J; junction bases unmatched: 10. This CDR3 has 17 amino acids. DNA of the CDR3: TGTGCCAGCAGCCCCACAGGGGGCGCACCCAATAATTCACCCCTCCACTTT. Encoded protein: CASSPTGGAPNNSPLHF.

Here the CDR3 reads CASSPEGWQANEQFF. In DNA, the CDR3 is TGTGCCAGCAGCCCCGAGGGGTGGCAGGCCAATGAGCAGTTCTTC. J is TRBJ2-1 and V is TRBV7-6; tentatively, D is TRBD1 or TRBD2 (5 bases each). V gave up 5 bases and J gave up 6 bases, with 17 bases separating them. Germline-derived CDR1 and CDR2 are SGHVS and FNYEAQ. There are 15 residues in the CDR3.

The CDR3, as DNA: TGTGCCAGCAGCAGAGGTGGTTACAATGAGCAGTTCTTC. Protein product: CASSRGGYNEQFF. This sequence joins TRBV7-9 and TRBJ2-1; no firm D call. CDR3 size: 13 residues. Germline V gene data show CDR1 as SEHNR and CDR2 as FQNEAQ (reference sequence). Trimming cost V 5 bases and J 4 bases, with 9 bases left between them.

This rearrangement joins TRBV2 to TRBJ2-1, with D perhaps matching TRBD2 (6 bases). V was shortened by 6 bases and J by 4 bases, with 13 bases between the two germline ends. CDR1 SNHLY and CDR2 FYNNEI come from the germline V gene. The CDR3 extends over 14 amino acids. CDR3 loop: CASRARGAYNEQFF. The CDR3 DNA follows: TGTGCCAGCAGGGCGCGGGGAGCTTACAATGAGCAGTTCTTC.

The chain uses TRBV27 and TRBJ1-6; D may be TRBD1 (6 bases). Between the trimmed V and J ends, which lost 0 bases and 0 bases, there was a span of 15 bases. The CDR3 length is 19 residues. Germline V gene lookup returns CDR1 MNHEY and CDR2 SMNVEV (reference sequence). The CDR3 sequence is CASSLSRGGPSSYNSPLHF. Here the CDR3 DNA reads TGTGCCAGCAGTTTATCGCGGGGGGGCCCGAGCTCCTATAATTCACCCCTCCACTTT.

The chain combines TRBV6-5 with TRBJ1-1; 9 bases match TRBD1. J was trimmed by 6 bases and V by 4 bases; bases with no gene match: 6. CDR3 length: 14 residues. Germline V CDR1 and CDR2: MNHEY, SVGAGI. In DNA form, the CDR3 reads TGTGCCAGCAGTTGGACAGGGGCGAGCGCTGAAGCTTTCTTT. Protein sequence: CASSWTGASAEAFF.

V and J are TRBV2 and TRBJ1-1; no firm D call. This CDR3 has 14 residues. The germline CDR1 and CDR2 sequences are SNHLY and FYNNEI. The V end lost 0 bases, the J end lost 0 bases, and 5 bases lay between the germline ends. CDR3 coding DNA: TGTGCCAGCAGTGAAGCCCCCATGAACACTGAAGCTTTCTTT. Its translation is CASSEAPMNTEAFF.

Only one count was recorded for this clone. The chain joins TRBV7-3 to TRBJ2-5, with D uncertain. The germline V gene has CDR1 SGHTA and CDR2 FQGTGA. V lost 5 bases to trimming and J lost 0 bases, with 7 bases between them. CDR3 size: 13 residues. The DNA for the CDR3 is TGTGCCAGCAGCCCCCCCCACCAAGAGACCCAGTACTTC. Protein product: CASSPPHQETQYF.

The rearrangement joins TRBV6-1 to TRBJ2-6, with D perhaps TRBD1 (8 bases). This CDR3 has 15 residues. In germline, CDR1 is MNHNS, CDR2 SASEGT. Trimming shortened V by 5 bases and J by 5 bases, and 13 bases separated the two germline ends. The CDR3 loop reads CASSSQGGRANVLTF. Here the CDR3 DNA reads TGTGCCAGCAGTTCACAGGGGGGGCGGGCCAACGTCCTGACTTTC.

The J gene is TRBJ2-7, the V gene TRBV30, with D uncertain. Germline V gives CDR1 GTSNPN, CDR2 SVGIG (reference sequence). V dropped 8 bases and J dropped 0 bases, with 20 bases sitting between them. This CDR3 comprises 15 residues. CDR3 sequence reads: CATTPSRALSYEQYF. CDR3 DNA sequence: TGTGCCACGACCCCGTCTCGGGCCCTCTCCTACGAGCAGTACTTC.

As DNA, the CDR3 is TGTGCCATCAGTGAGCAGATGCACGAGCAGTACTTC. Amino acids: CAISEQMHEQYF. The chain couples TRBV10-3 to TRBJ2-7; D is unclear. This CDR3 has 12 residues. Deletions cut 2 bases from V and 5 bases from J, with 7 bases between. Germline values: CDR1 ENHRY, CDR2 SYGVKD.

The gene calls are TRBV6-5 and TRBJ2-5; 7 bases are shared with TRBD2. The length of the CDR3 is 13 residues. Germline values: CDR1 MNHEY, CDR2 SVGAGI. Trimming at V came to 6 bases and at J to 7 bases, leaving 8 bases not matched to a gene. CDR3 bases: TGTGCCAGCAGGGCTAGCGGTCCCGGGACCCAGTACTTC. Its translation is CASRASGPGTQYF.

V usage is TRBV7-9 and J usage is TRBJ1-6; 8 bases agree with TRBD1. The CDR3 covers 16 residues. The germline V gene has CDR1 SEHNR and CDR2 FQNEAQ (reference sequence). Germline trimming cut 8 bases from V and 0 bases from J; bases unmatched to any gene: 6. CDR3 in DNA: TGTGCCAGCCGACAGGGGCCGAGCTCCTATAATTCACCCCTCCACTTT. Its translation is CASRQGPSSYNSPLHF.